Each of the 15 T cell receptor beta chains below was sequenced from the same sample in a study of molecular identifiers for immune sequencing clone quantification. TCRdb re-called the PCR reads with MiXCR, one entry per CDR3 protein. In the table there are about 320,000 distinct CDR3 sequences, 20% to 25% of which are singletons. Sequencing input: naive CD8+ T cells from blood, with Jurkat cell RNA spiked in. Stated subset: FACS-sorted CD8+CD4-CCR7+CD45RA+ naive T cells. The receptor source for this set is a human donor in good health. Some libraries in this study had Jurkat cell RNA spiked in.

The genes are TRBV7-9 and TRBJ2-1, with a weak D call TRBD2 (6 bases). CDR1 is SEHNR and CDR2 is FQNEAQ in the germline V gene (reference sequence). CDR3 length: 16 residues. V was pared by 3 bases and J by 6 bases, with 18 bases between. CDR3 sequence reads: CASSFRGGELANEQFF. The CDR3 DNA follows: TGTGCCAGCAGCTTTAGAGGCGGGGAGTTAGCCAATGAGCAGTTCTTC.

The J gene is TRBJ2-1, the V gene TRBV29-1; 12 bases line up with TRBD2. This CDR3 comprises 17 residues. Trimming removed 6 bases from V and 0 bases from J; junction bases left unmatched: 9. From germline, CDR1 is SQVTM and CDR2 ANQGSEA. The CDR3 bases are TGCAGCGTCGTGGGCCTAGCGGGAGGGAGCTCCTACAATGAGCAGTTCTTC. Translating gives CSVVGLAGGSSYNEQFF.

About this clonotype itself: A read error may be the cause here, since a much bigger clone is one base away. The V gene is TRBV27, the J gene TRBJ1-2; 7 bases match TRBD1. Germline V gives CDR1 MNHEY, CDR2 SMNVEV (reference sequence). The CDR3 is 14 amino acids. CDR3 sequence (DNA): TGTGCCTGCAGTTTAGAAGGGGGCGCGTATGGCTACACCTTC. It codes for CACSLEGGAYGYTF.

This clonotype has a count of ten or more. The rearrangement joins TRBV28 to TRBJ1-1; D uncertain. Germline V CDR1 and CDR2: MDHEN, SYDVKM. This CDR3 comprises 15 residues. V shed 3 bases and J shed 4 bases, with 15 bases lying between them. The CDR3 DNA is TGTGCCAGCAGTTTTCGCGGCTCAAGGAGCACTGAAGCTTTCTTT. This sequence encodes CASSFRGSRSTEAFF. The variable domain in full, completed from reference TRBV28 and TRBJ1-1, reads DVKVTQSSRYLVKRTGEKVFLECVQDMDHENMFWYRQDPGLGLRLIYFSYDVKMKEKGDIPEGYSVSREKKERFSLILESASTNQTSMYLCASSFRGSRSTEAFFGQGTRLTVV.

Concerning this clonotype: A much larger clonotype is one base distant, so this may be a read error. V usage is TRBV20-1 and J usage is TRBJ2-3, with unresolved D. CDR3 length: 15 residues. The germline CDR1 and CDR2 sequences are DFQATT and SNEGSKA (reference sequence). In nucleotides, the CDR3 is TGCAGTGCTGGAGAGTTGTGGGTTAGCACAGATACGCAGTATTTT. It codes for CSAGELWVSTDTQYF.

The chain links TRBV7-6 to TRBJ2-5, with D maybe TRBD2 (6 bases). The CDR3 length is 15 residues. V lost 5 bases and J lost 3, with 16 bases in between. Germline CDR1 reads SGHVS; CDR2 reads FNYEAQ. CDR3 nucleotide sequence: TGTGCCAGCAGCGACCTGAGCGGGCCTAAAGAGACCCAGTACTTC. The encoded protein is CASSDLSGPKETQYF.

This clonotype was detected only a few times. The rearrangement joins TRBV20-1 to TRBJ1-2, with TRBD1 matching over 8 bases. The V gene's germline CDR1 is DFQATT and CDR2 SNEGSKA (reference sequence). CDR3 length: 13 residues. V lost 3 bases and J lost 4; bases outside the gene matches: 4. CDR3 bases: TGCAGTGCTAGGGACAGGGAGAGCTATGGCTACACCTTC. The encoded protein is CSARDRESYGYTF.

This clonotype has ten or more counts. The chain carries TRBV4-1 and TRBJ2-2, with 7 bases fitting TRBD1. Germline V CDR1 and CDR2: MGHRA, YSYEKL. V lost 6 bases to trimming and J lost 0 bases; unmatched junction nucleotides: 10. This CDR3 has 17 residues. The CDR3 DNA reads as TGCGCCAGCAGAGGTCAGGGGGAAATCGCGAACACCGGGGAGCTGTTTTTT. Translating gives CASRGQGEIANTGELFF.

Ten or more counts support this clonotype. In DNA, the CDR3 is TGCGCCAGCAGCCAAGATACCAGCCGCACAGATACGCAGTATTTT. This translates into CASSQDTSRTDTQYF. The chain recombines TRBV4-3 with TRBJ2-3; D ambiguous. Trimming cost V 0 bases and J 1 base, with 8 bases left between them. The CDR3 consists of 15 residues. Germline V CDR1 and CDR2: LGHNA, YSLEER.

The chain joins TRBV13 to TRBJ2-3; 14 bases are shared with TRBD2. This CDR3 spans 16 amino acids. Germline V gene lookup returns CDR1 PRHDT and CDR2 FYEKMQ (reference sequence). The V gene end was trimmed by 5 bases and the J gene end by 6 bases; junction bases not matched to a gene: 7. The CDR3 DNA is TGTGCCAGCAGCCTCCGGACTAGCGGGGGGTGGGATACGCAGTATTTT. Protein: CASSLRTSGGWDTQYF.

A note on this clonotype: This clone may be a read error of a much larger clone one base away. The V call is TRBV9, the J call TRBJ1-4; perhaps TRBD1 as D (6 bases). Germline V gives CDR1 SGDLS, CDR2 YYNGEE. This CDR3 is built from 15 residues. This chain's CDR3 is CASSVAPGEREKLLF. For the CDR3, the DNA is TGTGCCAGCAGCGTAGCTCCAGGGGAGAGGGAAAAACTGCTTTTT.

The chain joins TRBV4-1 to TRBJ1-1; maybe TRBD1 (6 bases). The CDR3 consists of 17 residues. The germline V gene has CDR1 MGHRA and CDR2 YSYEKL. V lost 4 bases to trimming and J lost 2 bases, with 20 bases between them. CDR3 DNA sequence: TGCGCCAGCAGCCTGCAAGACTGGACAGACATCAACACTGAAGCTTTCTTT. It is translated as CASSLQDWTDINTEAFF.

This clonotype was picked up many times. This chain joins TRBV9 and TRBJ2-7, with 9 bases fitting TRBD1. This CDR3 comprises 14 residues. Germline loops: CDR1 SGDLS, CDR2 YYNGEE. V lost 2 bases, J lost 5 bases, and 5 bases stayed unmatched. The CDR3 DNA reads TGTGCCAGCAGCGTGGGACAGGGATCGGACGAGCAGTACTTC. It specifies CASSVGQGSDEQYF.

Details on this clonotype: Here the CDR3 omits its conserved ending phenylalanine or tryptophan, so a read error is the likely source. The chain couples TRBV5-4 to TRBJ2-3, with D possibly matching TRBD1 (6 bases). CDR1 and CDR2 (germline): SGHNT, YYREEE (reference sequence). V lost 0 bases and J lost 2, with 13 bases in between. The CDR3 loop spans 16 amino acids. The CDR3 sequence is CASSLGTARNTDTQYP. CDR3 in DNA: TGTGCCAGCAGCTTGGGGACAGCGAGAAACACAGATACGCAGTATCCT.

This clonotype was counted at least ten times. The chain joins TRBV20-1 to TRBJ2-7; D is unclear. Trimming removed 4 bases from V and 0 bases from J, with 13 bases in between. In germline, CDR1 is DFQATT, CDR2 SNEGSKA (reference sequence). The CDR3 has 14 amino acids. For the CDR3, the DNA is TGCAGTGCTAACGGAGCGCAGAGCTCCTACGAGCAGTACTTC. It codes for CSANGAQSSYEQYF.